These 8 T cell receptor beta chains came from one sample sequenced in a study of spatial heterogeneity in lung cancer. Study-wide findings and caveats: Within tumors, counts of expanded alpha and beta TCRs tracked tumor mutation counts.

The time point was: sample taken at primary tumor resection. TCRdb reprocessed the 5' RACE reads with MiXCR, giving one entry per CDR3 protein. The table shows 17,000 or so distinct CDR3 sequences, with roughly 6% occurring only once. The antigens for these receptors are not known. The sample here was lung tumor tissue, taken at surgery. The receptors shown here come from a male donor with early-stage non-small cell lung cancer.

At least ten counts were recorded for this clonotype. This chain uses TRBV29-1 with TRBJ2-3; 9 positions match TRBD2. The V gene end was trimmed by 5 bases and the J gene end by 2 bases; junction bases not matched to a gene: 2. The CDR3 is 13 residues long. CDR1 and CDR2 from the germline V gene are SQVTM and ANQGSEA. The CDR3 protein is CSVRGLATDTQYF. The CDR3 nucleotides are TGCAGCGTTCGGGGACTAGCCACAGATACGCAGTATTTT.

This clonotype has a count of ten or more. This chain links TRBV7-9 with TRBJ2-5; 14 nucleotides align to TRBD2. This CDR3 spans 15 amino acids. Germline values: CDR1 SEHNR, CDR2 FQNEAQ (reference sequence). Trimming at V came to 7 bases and at J to 4 bases, leaving 5 bases not matched to a gene. This CDR3 is CASTLTSGGAETQYF. CDR3 bases: TGTGCCAGCACCTTGACTAGCGGGGGGGCAGAGACCCAGTACTTC.

In this sample, this clonotype turned up many times. This sequence joins TRBV6-1 and TRBJ2-5; 9 positions agree with TRBD1. Germline CDR1 reads MNHNS; CDR2 reads SASEGT. V dropped 6 bases and J dropped 3; count of bases not matched to a gene: 5. The CDR3 is made up of 14 amino acids. CDR3 in amino acids: CASSRDREEETQYF. The CDR3 bases are TGTGCCAGCAGCCGGGACAGGGAAGAAGAGACCCAGTACTTC.

The table lists this clonotype with many counts. The genes are TRBV18 and TRBJ2-3, with 9 positions matching TRBD2. J lost 6 bases, V lost 3 bases, and 13 bases had no gene match. Germline CDR1 is KGHSH and CDR2 is LQKENI. The CDR3 consists of 17 residues. CDR3 bases: TGTGCCAGCTCACCCCAGGAGCGGGGGGACCCTCAGGATACGCAGTATTTT. As protein: CASSPQERGDPQDTQYF.

This clonotype was picked up many times. The J gene is TRBJ1-1, the V gene TRBV6-1, with TRBD1 as a possible D gene (5 bases). Germline V gene sequence: CDR1 MNHNS, CDR2 SASEGT. V gave up 6 bases and J gave up 3 bases, with 14 bases separating them. The CDR3 totals 14 residues. CDR3 sequence reads: CASRSAEGDTEAFF. The CDR3, as DNA: TGTGCCAGCAGATCAGCAGAAGGGGACACTGAAGCTTTCTTT.

Many counts were recorded for this clonotype. V is TRBV20-1 and J is TRBJ1-5; 8 bases map to TRBD1. The CDR3 covers 13 residues. Germline lookup yields CDR1 DFQATT and CDR2 SNEGSKA (reference sequence). Trimming took 5 bases from V and 9 from J; bases not matched to a gene: 9. The CDR3 DNA reads TGCAGTGCTCAAGGACAGGGTCGCTCGCCCCAGCATTTT. This sequence encodes CSAQGQGRSPQHF.

This clonotype came up many times. The J gene is TRBJ2-7, the V gene TRBV9; 7 nucleotides agree with TRBD2. The V gene end was trimmed by 5 bases and the J gene end by 6 bases; junction bases not matched to a gene: 8. Germline CDR1 reads SGDLS; CDR2 reads YYNGEE. The CDR3 sequence is 13 residues long. CDR3 loop: CASSPRLAGEQYF. Written as DNA, the CDR3 is TGTGCCAGCAGTCCTCGACTAGCTGGCGAGCAGTACTTC.

This clonotype was picked up many times. This sequence joins TRBV21-1 and TRBJ1-1. TRBV21-1 is described as a pseudogene. The CDR3 extends over 14 amino acids. The CDR3 DNA follows: TGTGCCAGCAGCAAAGTTTGCAAAATCAATCGGGCTTTCTTT. This codes for CASSKVCKINRAFF.